This T cell receptor (beta chain) was sequenced during a study of blood T cell repertoires in COVID-19. On the study more broadly: T cells, B-cell-depleted T cells, or PBMCs provided the cDNA or gDNA that served as material.

In the authors' methods: Estimation of nucleated cell counts was performed using reference gene primer amplification. Libraries were prepared by immunoSEQ multiplex PCR; TCRdb keeps only in-frame clonotypes and omits some of them. That table is the source of V, J and clone size, and D and trimming were worked out from the DNA. The table includes about 220,000 clones, roughly 84% detected once. Germline CDR1 and CDR2: MDHEN and SYDVKM. Between the trimmed V and J ends, which lost 5 bases and 2 bases, there was a span of 10 bases. The CDR3 is made up of 14 amino acids. The clonotype was recovered from a woman aged 25 to 39 who had recovered from COVID-19. The chain uses TRBV28 and TRBJ1-3, with TRBD1 as a possible D gene (5 bases). The sequenced material came from peripheral blood. CDR3 residues: CASSAGTTGNTIYF. The CDR3, as DNA: TGTGCCAGCAGTGCCGGGACTACTGGAAACACCATATATTTT.